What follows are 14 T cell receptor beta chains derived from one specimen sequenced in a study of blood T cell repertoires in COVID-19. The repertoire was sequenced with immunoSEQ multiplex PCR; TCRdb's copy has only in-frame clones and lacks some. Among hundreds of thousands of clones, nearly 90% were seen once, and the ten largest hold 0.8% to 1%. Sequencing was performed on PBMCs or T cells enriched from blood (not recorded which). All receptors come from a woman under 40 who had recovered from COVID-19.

The CDR3 reads CASSRDWETQYF. In nucleotides, the CDR3 is TGTGCCAGCAGCCGGGACTGGGAGACCCAGTACTTC. The chain uses TRBV12-3 or TRBV12-4 and TRBJ2-5; D possibly corresponds to TRBD2 (6 bases). V was clipped by 6 bases and J by 5 bases, with 10 bases between them. The CDR3 sequence is 12 residues long.

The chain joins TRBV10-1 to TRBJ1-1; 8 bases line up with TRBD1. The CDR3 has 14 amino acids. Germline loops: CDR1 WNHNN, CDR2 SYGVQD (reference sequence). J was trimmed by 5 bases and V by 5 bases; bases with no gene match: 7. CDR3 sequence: CASSLTRTGTEAFF. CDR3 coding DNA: TGCGCCAGCAGTTTAACCCGGACAGGGACTGAAGCTTTCTTT.

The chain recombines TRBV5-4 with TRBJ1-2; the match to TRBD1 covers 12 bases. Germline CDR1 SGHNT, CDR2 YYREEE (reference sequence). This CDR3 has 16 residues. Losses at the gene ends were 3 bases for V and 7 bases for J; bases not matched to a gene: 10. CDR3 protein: CASSYNQGQGAAGYTF. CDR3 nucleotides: TGTGCCAGCAGCTATAATCAGGGACAGGGGGCTGCTGGCTACACCTTC.

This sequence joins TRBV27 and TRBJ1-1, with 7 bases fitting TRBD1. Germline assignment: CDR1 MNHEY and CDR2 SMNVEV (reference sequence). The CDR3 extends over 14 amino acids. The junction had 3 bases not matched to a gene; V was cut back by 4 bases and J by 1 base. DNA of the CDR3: TGTGCCAGCAGTTGGGACAGAAGGAACACTGAAGCTTTCTTT. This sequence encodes CASSWDRRNTEAFF.

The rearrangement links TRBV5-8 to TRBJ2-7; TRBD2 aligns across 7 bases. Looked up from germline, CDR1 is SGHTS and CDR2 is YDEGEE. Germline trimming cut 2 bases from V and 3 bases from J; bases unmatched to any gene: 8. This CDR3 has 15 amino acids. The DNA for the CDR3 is TGTGCCAGCAGCTTCGGCGGGAGCGCCCTCTACGAGCAGTACTTC. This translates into CASSFGGSALYEQYF.

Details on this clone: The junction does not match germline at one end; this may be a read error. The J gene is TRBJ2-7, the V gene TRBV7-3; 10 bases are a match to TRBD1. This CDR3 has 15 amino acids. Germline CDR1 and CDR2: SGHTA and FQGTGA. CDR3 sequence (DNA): TGTGCCAGCAGCATAACGGGACAGGGGTACTACGAGCAGTACTTC. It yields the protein CASSITGQGYYEQYF.

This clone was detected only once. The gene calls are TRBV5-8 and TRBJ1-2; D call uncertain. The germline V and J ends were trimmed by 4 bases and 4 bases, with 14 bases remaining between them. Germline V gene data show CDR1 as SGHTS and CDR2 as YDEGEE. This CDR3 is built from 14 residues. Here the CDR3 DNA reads TGTGCCAGCAGCAAGGATCTGGCGGCCTATGGCTACACCTTC. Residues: CASSKDLAAYGYTF.

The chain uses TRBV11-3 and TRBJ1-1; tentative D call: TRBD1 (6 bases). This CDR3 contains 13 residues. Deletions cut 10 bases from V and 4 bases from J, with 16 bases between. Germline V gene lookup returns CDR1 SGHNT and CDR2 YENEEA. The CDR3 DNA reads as TGTGCCACCACAGGGAGGGCGGGCACTGAAGCTTTCTTT. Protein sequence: CATTGRAGTEAFF.

In nucleotides, the CDR3 is TGTGCCAGCAGTTTTTTAGACAGAAGCTATGGCTACACCTTC. Translating it yields CASSFLDRSYGYTF. The rearrangement joins TRBV28 to TRBJ1-2; tentative D call: TRBD1 (5 bases). Germline V CDR1 and CDR2: MDHEN, SYDVKM. V lost 3 bases, J lost 4 bases, and 12 bases lay in between. There are 14 residues in the CDR3.

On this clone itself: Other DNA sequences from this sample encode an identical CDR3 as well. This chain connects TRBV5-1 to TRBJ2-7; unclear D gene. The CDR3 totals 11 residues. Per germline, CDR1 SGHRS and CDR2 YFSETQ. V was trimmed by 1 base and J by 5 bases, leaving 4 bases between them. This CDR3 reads CASSLRDEQYF. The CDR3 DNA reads TGCGCCAGCAGCTTGCGGGACGAGCAGTACTTC.

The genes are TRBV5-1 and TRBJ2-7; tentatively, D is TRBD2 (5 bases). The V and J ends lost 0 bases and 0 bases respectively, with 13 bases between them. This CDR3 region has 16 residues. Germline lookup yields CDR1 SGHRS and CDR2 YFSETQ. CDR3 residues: CASSLDAGKSSYEQYF. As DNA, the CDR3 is TGCGCCAGCAGCTTGGATGCGGGCAAGAGCTCCTACGAGCAGTACTTC.

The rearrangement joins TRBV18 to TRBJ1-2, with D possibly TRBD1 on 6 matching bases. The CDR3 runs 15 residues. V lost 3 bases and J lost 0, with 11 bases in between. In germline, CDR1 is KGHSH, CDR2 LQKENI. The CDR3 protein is CASSPLRTANYGYTF. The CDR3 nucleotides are TGTGCCAGCTCACCCTTAAGGACAGCTAACTATGGCTACACCTTC.

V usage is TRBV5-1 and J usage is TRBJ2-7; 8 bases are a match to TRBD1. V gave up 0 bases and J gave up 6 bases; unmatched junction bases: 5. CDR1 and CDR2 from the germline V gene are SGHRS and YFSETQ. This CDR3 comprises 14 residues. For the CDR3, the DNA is TGCGCCAGCAGCTTGGCCCTGACAGGGGCCGAGCAGTACTTC. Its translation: CASSLALTGAEQYF.

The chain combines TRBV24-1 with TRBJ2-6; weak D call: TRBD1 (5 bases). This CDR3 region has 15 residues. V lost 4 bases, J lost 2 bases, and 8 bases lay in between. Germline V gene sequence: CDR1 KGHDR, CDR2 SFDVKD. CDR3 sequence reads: CATSDPTAGANVLTF. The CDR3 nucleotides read TGTGCCACCAGTGACCCGACAGCTGGGGCCAACGTCCTGACTTTC.